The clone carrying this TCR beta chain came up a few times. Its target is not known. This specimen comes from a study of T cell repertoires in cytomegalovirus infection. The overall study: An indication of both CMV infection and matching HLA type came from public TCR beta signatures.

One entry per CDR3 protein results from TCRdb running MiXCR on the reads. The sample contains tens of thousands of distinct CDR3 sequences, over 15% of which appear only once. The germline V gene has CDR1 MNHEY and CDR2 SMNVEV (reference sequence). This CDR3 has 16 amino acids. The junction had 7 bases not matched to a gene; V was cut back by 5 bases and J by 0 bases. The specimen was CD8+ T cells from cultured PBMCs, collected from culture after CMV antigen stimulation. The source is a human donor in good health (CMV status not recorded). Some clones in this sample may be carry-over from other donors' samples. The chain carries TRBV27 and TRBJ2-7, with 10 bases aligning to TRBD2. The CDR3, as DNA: TGTGCCAGCAGTGGATACGGGACTAGCGTCTCCTACGAGCAGTACTTC. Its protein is CASSGYGTSVSYEQYF.